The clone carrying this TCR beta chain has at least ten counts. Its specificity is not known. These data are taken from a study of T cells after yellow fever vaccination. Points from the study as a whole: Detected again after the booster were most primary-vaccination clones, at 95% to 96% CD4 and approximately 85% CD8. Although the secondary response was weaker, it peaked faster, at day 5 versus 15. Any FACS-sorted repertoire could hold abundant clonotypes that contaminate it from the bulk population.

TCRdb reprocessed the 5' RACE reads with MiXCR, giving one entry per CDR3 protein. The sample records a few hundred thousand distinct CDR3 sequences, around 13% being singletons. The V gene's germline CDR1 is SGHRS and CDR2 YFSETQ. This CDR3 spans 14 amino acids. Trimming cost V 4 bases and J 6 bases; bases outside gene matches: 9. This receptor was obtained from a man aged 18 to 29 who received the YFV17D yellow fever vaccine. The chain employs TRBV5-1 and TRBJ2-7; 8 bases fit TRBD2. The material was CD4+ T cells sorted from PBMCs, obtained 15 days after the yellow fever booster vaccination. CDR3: CASSDSGANLEQYF. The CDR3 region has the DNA TGCGCCAGCAGCGATAGCGGGGCCAACCTCGAGCAGTACTTC.